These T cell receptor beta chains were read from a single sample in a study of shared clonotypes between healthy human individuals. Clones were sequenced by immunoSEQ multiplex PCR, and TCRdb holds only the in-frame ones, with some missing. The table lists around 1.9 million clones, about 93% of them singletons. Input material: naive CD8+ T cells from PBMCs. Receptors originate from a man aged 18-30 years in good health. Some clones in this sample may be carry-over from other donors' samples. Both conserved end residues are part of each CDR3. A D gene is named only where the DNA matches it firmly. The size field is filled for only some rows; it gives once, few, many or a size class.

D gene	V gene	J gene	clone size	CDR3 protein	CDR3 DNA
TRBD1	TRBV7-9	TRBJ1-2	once	CASSFPGGIYGYTF	TGTGCCAGCAGCTTTCCAGGGGGGATCTATGGCTACACCTTC
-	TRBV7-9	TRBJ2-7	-	CASSPRMGEQYF	TGTGCCAGCAGCCCCCGGATGGGCGAGCAGTACTTC
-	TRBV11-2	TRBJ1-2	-	CASSPGGYYGYTF	TGTGCCAGCAGCCCGGGGGGTTACTATGGCTACACCTTC
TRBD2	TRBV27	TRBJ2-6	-	CASSFLYAGVPPGANVLTF	TGTGCCAGCAGTTTCCTTTATGCGGGGGTACCGCCTGGGGCCAACGTCCTGACTTTC
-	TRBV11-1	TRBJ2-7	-	CASSLAPDFYEQYF	TGTGCCAGCAGCTTAGCCCCAGATTTCTACGAGCAGTACTTC
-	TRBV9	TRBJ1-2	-	CASSVADYGYTF	TGTGCCAGCAGCGTAGCAGACTATGGCTACACCTTC
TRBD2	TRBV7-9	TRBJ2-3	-	CASSPRLAGIPDTQYF	TGTGCCAGCAGCCCGCGACTAGCGGGTATCCCAGATACGCAGTATTTT
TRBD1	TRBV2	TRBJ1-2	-	CASSVVGGTHGYTF	TGTGCCAGCAGTGTGGTAGGGGGCACGCATGGCTACACCTTC
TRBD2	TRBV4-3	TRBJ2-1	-	CASSPGSGSGRDNEQFF	TGCGCCAGCAGCCCCGGAAGTGGGAGCGGGAGGGACAATGAGCAGTTCTTC
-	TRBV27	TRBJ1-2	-	CASSLRGGARYGYTF	TGTGCCAGCAGTTTGAGGGGGGGCGCAAGGTATGGCTACACCTTC
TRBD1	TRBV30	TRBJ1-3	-	CACIDRAGNTIYF	TGTGCCTGCATTGACAGGGCTGGAAACACCATATATTTT
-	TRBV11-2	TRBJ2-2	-	CASSTSVGTRNGELFF	TGTGCCAGCAGCACGTCTGTGGGGACACGGAACGGGGAGCTGTTTTTT
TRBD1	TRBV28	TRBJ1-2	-	CASSYRGTPNYGYTF	TGTGCCAGCAGTTACAGGGGGACCCCTAACTATGGCTACACCTTC
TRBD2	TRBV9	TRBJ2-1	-	CASSRTSGRLNEQFF	TGTGCCAGCAGCCGGACTAGCGGTCGCCTCAATGAGCAGTTCTTC
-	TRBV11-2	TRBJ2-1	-	CASSFTSGPLYNEQFF	TGTGCCAGCAGCTTTACCAGCGGGCCGCTGTACAATGAGCAGTTCTTC
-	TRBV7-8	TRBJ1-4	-	CASSFEGRGEKLFF	TGTGCCAGCAGCTTTGAGGGTAGAGGTGAAAAACTGTTTTTT
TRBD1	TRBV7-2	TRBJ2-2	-	CASSSRQGVNTGELFF	TGTGCCAGCAGCTCCCGACAGGGTGTGAACACCGGGGAGCTGTTTTTT
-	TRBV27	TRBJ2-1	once	CASSFGVGNEQFF	TGTGCCAGCAGTTTTGGGGTAGGAAATGAGCAGTTCTTC
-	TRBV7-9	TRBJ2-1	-	CASSPPSAGRDEQFF	TGTGCCAGCAGCCCCCCCTCCGCGGGAAGGGATGAGCAGTTCTTC
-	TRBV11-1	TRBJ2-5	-	CASSLGGNWLQETQYF	TGTGCCAGCAGCTTAGGGGGGAATTGGCTCCAAGAGACCCAGTACTTC
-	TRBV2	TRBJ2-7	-	CASTGSNSYEQYF	TGTGCCAGCACTGGCTCTAACTCCTACGAGCAGTACTTC
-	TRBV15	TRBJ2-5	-	CATSSTRGPIETQYF	TGTGCCACCAGCAGCACCCGGGGACCCATAGAGACCCAGTACTTC
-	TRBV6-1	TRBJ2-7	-	CASSEFRTAFAYEQYF	TGTGCCAGCAGTGAATTTAGGACAGCCTTTGCCTACGAGCAGTACTTC
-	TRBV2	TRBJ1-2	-	CASSELAGRNYGYTF	TGTGCCAGCAGTGAATTGGCAGGGAGGAACTATGGCTACACCTTC
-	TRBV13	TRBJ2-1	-	CASSLGVNEQFF	TGTGCCAGCAGCTTAGGAGTCAATGAGCAGTTCTTC
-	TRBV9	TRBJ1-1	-	CASSLHSGGTEAFF	TGTGCCAGCAGCTTACACTCGGGGGGGACTGAAGCTTTCTTT
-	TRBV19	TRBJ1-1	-	CASSPVGLDTEAFF	TGTGCCAGTAGCCCTGTAGGCTTGGACACTGAAGCTTTCTTT
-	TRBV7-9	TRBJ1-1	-	CASSLEGTSEAFF	TGTGCCAGCAGCTTAGAGGGGACTTCTGAAGCTTTCTTT
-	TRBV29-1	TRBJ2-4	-	CSVEDSDENIQYF	TGCAGCGTTGAAGATTCTGACGAAAACATTCAGTACTTC
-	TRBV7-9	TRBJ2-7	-	CASSWGASTHSYEQYF	TGTGCCAGCAGCTGGGGGGCTAGCACTCATTCCTACGAGCAGTACTTC
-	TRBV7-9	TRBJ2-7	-	CASSPPSLDWGYEQYF	TGTGCCAGCAGCCCCCCTTCTTTGGACTGGGGGTACGAGCAGTACTTC
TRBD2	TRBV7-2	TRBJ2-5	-	CASSSGRLAGGQETQYF	TGTGCCAGCAGCTCCGGGAGACTAGCGGGAGGCCAAGAGACCCAGTACTTC
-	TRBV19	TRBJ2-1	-	CASSISLTSYNEQFF	TGTGCCAGTAGTATCAGTCTAACCTCCTACAATGAGCAGTTCTTC
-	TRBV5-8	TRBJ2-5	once	CASSSDYQETQYF	TGTGCCAGCAGCTCGGACTACCAAGAGACCCAGTACTTC
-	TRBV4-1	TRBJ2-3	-	CASSQEFPGLFSTDTQYF	TGCGCCAGCAGCCAAGAGTTCCCGGGACTGTTTAGCACAGATACGCAGTATTTT
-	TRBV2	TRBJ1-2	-	CASFGEGGGFYGYTF	TGTGCCAGCTTCGGGGAGGGGGGAGGATTCTATGGCTACACCTTC
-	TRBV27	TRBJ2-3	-	CASSQYQTTDTQYF	TGTGCCAGCAGTCAGTACCAAACCACAGATACGCAGTATTTT
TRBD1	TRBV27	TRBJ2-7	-	CASSLGQGAYEQYF	TGTGCCAGCAGTTTGGGACAGGGGGCCTACGAGCAGTACTTC
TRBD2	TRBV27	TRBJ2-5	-	CASSLVPSGTSGKETQYF	TGTGCCAGCAGTCTAGTTCCTTCCGGGACTAGCGGGAAGGAGACCCAGTACTTC
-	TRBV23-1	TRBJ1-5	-	CASSSATGQPQHF	TGCGCCAGCAGTTCCGCGACAGGTCAGCCCCAGCATTTT
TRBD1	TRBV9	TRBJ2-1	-	CASSVGTVRNEQFF	TGTGCCAGCAGCGTGGGGACAGTCCGCAATGAGCAGTTCTTC
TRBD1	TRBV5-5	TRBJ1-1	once	CASSTGQGIYRAFF	TGTGCCAGCAGCACGGGACAGGGGATATACAGAGCTTTCTTT
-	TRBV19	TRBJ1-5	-	CASSIPTRINQPQHF	TGTGCCAGTAGTATCCCGACGCGGATAAATCAGCCCCAGCATTTT
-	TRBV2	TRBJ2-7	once	CASSGLRQYF	TGTGCCAGCAGCGGACTAAGGCAGTACTTC
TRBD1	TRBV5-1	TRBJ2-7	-	CASSINRDRGSEQYF	TGCGCCAGCAGCATTAACCGGGACAGGGGTTCCGAGCAGTACTTC
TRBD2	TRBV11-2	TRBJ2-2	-	CASSWLAGLNTGELFF	TGTGCCAGCAGCTGGCTAGCGGGGTTGAACACCGGGGAGCTGTTTTTT
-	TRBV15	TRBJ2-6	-	CATSGYSGANVLTF	TGTGCCACCAGCGGTTACTCTGGGGCCAACGTCCTGACTTTC
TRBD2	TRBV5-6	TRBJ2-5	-	CASSLGLAGVGETQYF	TGTGCCAGCAGCTTGGGACTAGCGGGCGTGGGGGAGACCCAGTACTTC
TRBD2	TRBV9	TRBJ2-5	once	CASSVGGTSGRRTQETQYF	TGTGCCAGCAGCGTAGGGGGGACTAGCGGGAGACGGACGCAAGAGACCCAGTACTTC
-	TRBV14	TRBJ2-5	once	CASSQRAPSPVGETQYF	TGTGCCAGCAGCCAAAGGGCTCCTAGCCCAGTCGGAGAGACCCAGTACTTC
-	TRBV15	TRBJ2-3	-	CAIGREGRTDTQYF	TGTGCCATTGGAAGAGAGGGGCGAACAGATACGCAGTATTTT
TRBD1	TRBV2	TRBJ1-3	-	CASSVDRGSGNTIYF	TGTGCCAGCAGTGTAGACAGGGGATCTGGAAACACCATATATTTT
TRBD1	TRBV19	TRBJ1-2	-	CASSPRQGPPPGYTF	TGTGCCAGTAGTCCCAGACAGGGGCCACCGCCTGGCTACACCTTC
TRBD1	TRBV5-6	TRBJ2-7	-	CASSWDRGDEQYF	TGTGCCAGCAGCTGGGACAGGGGGGACGAGCAGTACTTC
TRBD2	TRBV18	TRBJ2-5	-	CASSPLAGEDTQYF	TGTGCCAGCTCACCCTTGGCGGGGGAAGACACCCAGTACTTC